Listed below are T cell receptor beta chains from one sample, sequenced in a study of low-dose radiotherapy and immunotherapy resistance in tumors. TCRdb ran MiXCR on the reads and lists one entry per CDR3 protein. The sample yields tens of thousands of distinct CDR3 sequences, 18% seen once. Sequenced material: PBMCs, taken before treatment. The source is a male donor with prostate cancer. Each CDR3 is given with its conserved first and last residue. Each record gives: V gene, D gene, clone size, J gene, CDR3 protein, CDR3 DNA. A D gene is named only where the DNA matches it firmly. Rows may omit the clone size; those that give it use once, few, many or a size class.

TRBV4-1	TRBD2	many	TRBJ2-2	CASSQYGTRPTGELFF	TGCGCCAGCAGCCAATACGGGACTAGGCCCACCGGGGAGCTGTTTTTT
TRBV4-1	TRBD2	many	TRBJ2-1	CASSQPVAGHNEQFF	TGCGCCAGCAGCCAACCAGTAGCGGGACACAATGAGCAGTTCTTC
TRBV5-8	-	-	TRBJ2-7	CASSPGGHLSSYEQYF	TGTGCCAGCAGCCCGGGGGGACACTTGAGCTCCTACGAGCAGTACTTC
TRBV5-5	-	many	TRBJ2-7	CASSLAPRGNNYEQYF	TGTGCCAGCAGCTTGGCCCCACGGGGGAATAACTACGAGCAGTACTTC
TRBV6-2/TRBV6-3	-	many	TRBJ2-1	CASSPQGQSSYNEQFF	TGTGCCAGCAGTCCCCAGGGACAAAGCTCCTACAATGAGCAGTTCTTC
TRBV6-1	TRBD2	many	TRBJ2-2	CASSVNLAGAANTGELFF	TGTGCCAGCAGTGTAAACCTAGCGGGGGCTGCGAACACCGGGGAGCTGTTTTTT
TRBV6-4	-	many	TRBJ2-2	CASSPQATGELFF	TGTGCCAGCAGTCCACAGGCAACCGGGGAGCTGTTTTTT
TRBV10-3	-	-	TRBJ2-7	CAISEGRGGEQYF	TGTGCCATCAGTGAGGGAAGGGGTGGAGAGCAGTACTTC
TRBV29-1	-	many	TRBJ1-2	CSVGRTVNYGYTF	TGCAGCGTTGGTAGGACAGTTAACTATGGCTACACCTTC
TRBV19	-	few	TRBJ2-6	CASSRPADASGANVLTF	TGTGCCAGTAGCCGGCCCGCGGATGCCTCTGGGGCCAACGTCCTGACTTTC
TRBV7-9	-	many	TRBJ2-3	CASSPTLGTDTQYF	TGTGCCAGCAGCCCGACCTTAGGCACAGATACGCAGTATTTT
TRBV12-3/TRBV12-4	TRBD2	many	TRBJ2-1	CASSLDSGSYSSYNEQFF	TGTGCCAGCAGTTTGGATAGCGGGAGTTATAGCTCCTACAATGAGCAGTTCTTC
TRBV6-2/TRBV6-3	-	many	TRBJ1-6	CASTQGGNSPLHF	TGTGCCAGCACCCAAGGCGGAAATTCACCCCTCCACTTT
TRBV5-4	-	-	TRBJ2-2	CASSSATANTGELFF	TGTGCCAGCAGCTCCGCGACAGCGAACACCGGGGAGCTGTTTTTT
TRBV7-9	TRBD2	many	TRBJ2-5	CASSSILAGGYETQYF	TGTGCCAGCAGCTCGATACTAGCGGGGGGCTATGAGACCCAGTACTTC
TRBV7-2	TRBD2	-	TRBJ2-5	CASSLTSVALETQYF	TGTGCCAGCAGCTTAACTAGCGTGGCCCTAGAGACCCAGTACTTC
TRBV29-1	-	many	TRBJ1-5	CSALTGGASNQPQHF	TGCAGCGCCCTAACGGGGGGGGCTAGCAATCAGCCCCAGCATTTT
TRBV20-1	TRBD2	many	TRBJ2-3	CSATGTSGDLTQYF	TGCAGTGCTACCGGGACTAGCGGGGATCTTACGCAGTATTTT
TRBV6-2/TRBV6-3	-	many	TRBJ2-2	CASSYWGRSTGELFF	TGTGCCAGCAGTTACTGGGGTCGGAGCACCGGGGAGCTGTTTTTT
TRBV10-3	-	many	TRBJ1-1	CAILGSGDTEAFF	TGTGCCATCCTTGGTAGCGGGGACACTGAAGCTTTCTTT
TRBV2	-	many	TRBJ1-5	CASTEGNRAQPQHF	TGTGCCAGCACTGAGGGCAATAGGGCCCAGCCCCAGCATTTT
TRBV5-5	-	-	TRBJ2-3	CASSRTIQDTQYF	TGTGCCAGCAGCCGGACTATCCAAGATACGCAGTATTTT
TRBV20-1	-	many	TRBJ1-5	CSASKSRAILFRNQPQHF	TGCAGTGCTTCTAAGTCAAGGGCGATTCTATTCCGCAATCAGCCCCAGCATTTT
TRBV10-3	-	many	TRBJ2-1	CAISGPSREQFF	TGTGCCATCAGTGGCCCTAGCCGTGAGCAGTTCTTC
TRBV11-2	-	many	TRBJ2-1	CASSQPSGGEQFF	TGTGCCAGCAGCCAACCTAGTGGGGGGGAGCAGTTCTTC
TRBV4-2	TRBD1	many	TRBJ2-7	CASSQEGQSSYEQYF	TGTGCCAGCAGCCAAGAGGGACAGAGCTCCTACGAGCAGTACTTC
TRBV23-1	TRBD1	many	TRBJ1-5	CASSPQPGQGPIWDQPQHF	TGCGCCAGCAGCCCCCAGCCGGGACAGGGCCCTATTTGGGATCAGCCCCAGCATTTT
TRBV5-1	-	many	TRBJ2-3	CASSLATGIPFTDTQYF	TGCGCCAGCAGCTTGGCGACGGGCATCCCGTTCACAGATACGCAGTATTTT
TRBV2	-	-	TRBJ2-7	CASRSVGQAGEQYF	TGTGCCAGCAGATCCGTCGGCCAGGCCGGAGAGCAGTACTTC
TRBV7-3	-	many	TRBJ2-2	CASSPGGFRTGELFF	TGTGCCAGCAGCCCTGGGGGGTTTAGGACCGGGGAGCTGTTTTTT
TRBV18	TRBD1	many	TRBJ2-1	CASSTTDRNNEQFF	TGTGCCAGCTCCACTACGGACAGGAACAATGAGCAGTTCTTC
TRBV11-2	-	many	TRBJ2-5	CASSLGEKETQYF	TGTGCCAGCAGTTTAGGGGAGAAAGAGACCCAGTACTTC
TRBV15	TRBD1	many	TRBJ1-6	CATSRGQGNSPLHF	TGTGCCACCAGCAGGGGACAGGGAAATTCACCCCTCCACTTT
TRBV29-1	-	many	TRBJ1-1	CSFEGLNTEAFF	TGCAGCTTCGAGGGATTGAACACTGAAGCTTTCTTT
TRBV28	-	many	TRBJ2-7	CASSLWADEQYF	TGTGCCAGCAGTTTATGGGCAGACGAGCAGTACTTC
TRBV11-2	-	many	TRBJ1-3	CASSLVPPGVGGNTIYF	TGTGCCAGCAGCTTAGTGCCCCCGGGGGTAGGAGGAAACACCATATATTTT
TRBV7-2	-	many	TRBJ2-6	CASSSGTPHVLTF	TGTGCCAGCAGCTCCGGGACACCCCACGTCCTGACTTTC
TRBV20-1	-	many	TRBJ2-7	CSARQSLEQYF	TGCAGTGCTAGACAGTCCCTCGAGCAGTACTTC
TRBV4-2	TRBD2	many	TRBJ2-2	CASSQATSPNTGELFF	TGTGCCAGCAGCCAAGCGACTAGCCCTAACACCGGGGAGCTGTTTTTT
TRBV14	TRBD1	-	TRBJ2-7	CASSQDKGTGLYEQYF	TGTGCCAGCAGCCAAGATAAAGGGACAGGACTCTACGAGCAGTACTTC
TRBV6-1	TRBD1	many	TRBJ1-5	CASSDTDRVREHF	TGTGCCAGCAGTGATACCGACAGGGTAAGGGAGCATTTT
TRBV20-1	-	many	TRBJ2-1	CSARRDSLSNEQFF	TGCAGTGCTAGGCGGGACTCCCTCAGCAATGAGCAGTTCTTC
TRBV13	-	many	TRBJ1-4	CASSSGPTGEKLFF	TGTGCCAGCAGCTCCGGACCGACGGGTGAAAAACTGTTTTTT
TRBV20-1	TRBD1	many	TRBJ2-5	CSAGDSQETQYF	TGCAGTGCTGGGGACAGTCAAGAGACCCAGTACTTC
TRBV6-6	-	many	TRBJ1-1	CASSWTNTEAFF	TGTGCCAGCAGTTGGACGAACACTGAAGCTTTCTTT
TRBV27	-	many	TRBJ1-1	CASSLFFGGALDEAFF	TGTGCCAGCAGTTTATTCTTCGGGGGCGCTTTGGATGAAGCTTTCTTT
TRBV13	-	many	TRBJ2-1	CASSLSVGYNEQFF	TGTGCCAGCAGCCTGTCGGTGGGGTACAATGAGCAGTTCTTC
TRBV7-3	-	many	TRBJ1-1	CASSLTPANTEAFF	TGTGCCAGCAGCTTAACCCCGGCGAACACTGAAGCTTTCTTT
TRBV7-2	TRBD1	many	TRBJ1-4	CASSPRQGRAEKLFF	TGTGCCAGCAGCCCCCGACAGGGACGAGCTGAAAAACTGTTTTTT
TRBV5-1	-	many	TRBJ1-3	CASSFFGQSGNTIYF	TGCGCCAGCAGCTTTTTTGGACAGTCTGGAAACACCATATATTTT
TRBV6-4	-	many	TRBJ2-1	CASSRLEQVYYNEQFF	TGTGCCAGCAGCCGACTGGAGCAGGTATACTACAATGAGCAGTTCTTC
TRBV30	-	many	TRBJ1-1	CAWSGDRAEAFF	TGTGCCTGGAGTGGCGACAGAGCAGAAGCTTTCTTT
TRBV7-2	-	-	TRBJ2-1	CASSLGGGGHNEQFF	TGTGCCAGCAGCTTAGGGGGGGGGGGCCACAATGAGCAGTTCTTC